This TCR beta chain was found in a study of CD8+ T cells in alopecia areata (dated by TCRdb to 2016 to 2019). Notes on the research overall: Treated patients were enrolled in an open-label pilot trial of oral tofacitinib at 5 to 10 mg twice daily for moderate-to-severe alopecia areata. The SALT score, which quantifies the percentage of affected scalp surface area, was used to measure disease severity in treated patients. TCRbeta CDR3 regions were amplified by immunoSEQ multiplex PCR using 35 Vbeta forward and 13 Jbeta reverse primers. To study T cell clonal expansion in alopecia areata, the researchers applied high-throughput TCRbeta sequencing to both the C3H/HeJ mouse model and human patients. Scalp tissue and sorted CD4+ and CD8+ peripheral blood T cells from patchy and totalis/universalis alopecia areata patients and from healthy controls were covered by human TCRbeta sequencing. RNA was extracted with the PAXgene miRNA kit for fixed scalp, the miRNeasy kit for PBMCs, and the RNeasy kit for mouse skin. Tofacitinib was administered for 6 to 18 months, and 6 months of follow-up off drug were then conducted to assess delayed response and recurrence. Tofacitinib-treated patients had biopsies at baseline and at 4 and 24 weeks of treatment, with a later scalp biopsy in several patients. Scalp clonality was compared across normal scalp (n=4), patchy alopecia areata scalp (n=8), and alopecia totalis/universalis scalp (n=8). Points the paper makes about the study in general: Scalp TCR repertoire analysis is complicated because resident alphabeta T cells in normal human skin are also sequenced, whereas mouse skin is dominated by gammadelta T cells. Tofacitinib significantly decreased scalp clonality and the number of expanded CD8+ clones among the top 100 scalp clones. Because the treated cohort was small and had just a single nonresponder, larger studies are needed to establish links between baseline CD8+ expansion and response. Higher clonality and more expanded CD8+ clones were observed in lesional scalp than in normal scalp, particularly in alopecia totalis/universalis, a finding suggestive of antigenic drive. Many expanded lesional clones were found to persist in scalp and blood during tofacitinib treatment, and relapse after treatment cessation may be partly explained by this persistence. Compared with mice, TCR sequences shared between patients were less clear, possibly partly because of HLA diversity across the patient population.

Comment on this clone: It has no known antigen specificity. No per-base quality is available; no much larger clone lies one base away.

V loses 1 base, J loses 7 bases, and the germline ends lie 8 bases apart. There are 12 amino acids in the CDR3, from cysteine to phenylalanine inclusive. Only CDR3 DNA remains: 36 bases, in frame from the first base. CDR1 SGHAT and CDR2 FQNNGV were looked up in the germline V gene. Libraries were made using the immunoSEQ multiplex PCR assay. RNA was extracted from all samples and reverse transcribed into cDNA as template for TCR sequencing. SuperScript III was used to make first-strand cDNA, primed with a 2:1 mix of oligo-dT and random hexamers. Amplification bias was assessed with a synthetic immune receptor repertoire, and residual bias was removed computationally. In the authors' own workflow: After raw reads were preprocessed to remove errors, the CDR3 was defined following IMGT conventions as running from the conserved cysteine to phenylalanine. To get clonality, Shannon entropy was normalized by log2 of the number of productive unique TCRs and the result was subtracted from 1. Scalp TCRbeta sequences were cross-referenced with sorted blood CD4 and CD8 repertoires so that the CD4 or CD8 identity of scalp clones could be inferred. In its TCRdb copy, this immuneACCESS table keeps in-frame sequences only and misses some clones. Where compared with another copy, unresolved V genes explain less than half of these, and the others have no known cause. The DNA was the basis for D and trimming; V, J and clone size are from that table. The table for this sample lists about 210,000 clones; around two fifths of them were counted only once. Around 0.48% of the sample is in the top ten clones.

Read against the paper, the sample's treatment or condition label means: oral pan-JAK inhibitor, 5-10 mg twice daily. Lesional scalp punch biopsies and peripheral blood were obtained from alopecia areata patients. PBMCs were separated by density centrifugation and stained for CD3, CD4 and CD8, after which CD4+ and CD8+ T cells were sorted on a FACSAria. Sequenced here: CD4+ T cells sorted from blood, sampled around week 31, from a patient treated with tofacitinib. The chain joins TRBV11-2 to TRBJ2-7; no D gene call is confident. This clonotype originated in a human donor with alopecia areata. The sequenced DNA is TGTGCCAGCAGCTTAGGGATGGGGGAGCAGTACTTC. It specifies CASSLGMGEQYF.